This TCR beta chain was recorded in a study of T cell responses to AZD1222 COVID-19 vaccine. Germline V CDR1 and CDR2: SGHTA, FQGNSA. The CDR3 is made up of 14 amino acids. Germline trimming cut 6 bases from V and 3 bases from J; bases unmatched to any gene: 8. Libraries were prepared by immunoSEQ multiplex PCR; TCRdb keeps only in-frame clonotypes and omits some of them. There are about 83,000 clones in the sample; around 93% occur only once, and around 28% lies in the top ten. A note on this clone: What it recognizes is unknown.

Study-level findings and limits: White British people made up most donors, females outnumbered males, and clonal diversity was possibly underestimated.

This specimen was peripheral blood, taken 28 days after the second AZD1222 dose. The TCR sequence derives from an adult who received the AZD1222 COVID-19 vaccine. The V gene is TRBV7-2, the J gene TRBJ2-7, with 7 bases identical to TRBD2. The CDR3 region is CASSVGGTNYEQYF. DNA for the CDR3: TGTGCCAGCAGTGTTGGGGGGACTAACTACGAGCAGTACTTC.